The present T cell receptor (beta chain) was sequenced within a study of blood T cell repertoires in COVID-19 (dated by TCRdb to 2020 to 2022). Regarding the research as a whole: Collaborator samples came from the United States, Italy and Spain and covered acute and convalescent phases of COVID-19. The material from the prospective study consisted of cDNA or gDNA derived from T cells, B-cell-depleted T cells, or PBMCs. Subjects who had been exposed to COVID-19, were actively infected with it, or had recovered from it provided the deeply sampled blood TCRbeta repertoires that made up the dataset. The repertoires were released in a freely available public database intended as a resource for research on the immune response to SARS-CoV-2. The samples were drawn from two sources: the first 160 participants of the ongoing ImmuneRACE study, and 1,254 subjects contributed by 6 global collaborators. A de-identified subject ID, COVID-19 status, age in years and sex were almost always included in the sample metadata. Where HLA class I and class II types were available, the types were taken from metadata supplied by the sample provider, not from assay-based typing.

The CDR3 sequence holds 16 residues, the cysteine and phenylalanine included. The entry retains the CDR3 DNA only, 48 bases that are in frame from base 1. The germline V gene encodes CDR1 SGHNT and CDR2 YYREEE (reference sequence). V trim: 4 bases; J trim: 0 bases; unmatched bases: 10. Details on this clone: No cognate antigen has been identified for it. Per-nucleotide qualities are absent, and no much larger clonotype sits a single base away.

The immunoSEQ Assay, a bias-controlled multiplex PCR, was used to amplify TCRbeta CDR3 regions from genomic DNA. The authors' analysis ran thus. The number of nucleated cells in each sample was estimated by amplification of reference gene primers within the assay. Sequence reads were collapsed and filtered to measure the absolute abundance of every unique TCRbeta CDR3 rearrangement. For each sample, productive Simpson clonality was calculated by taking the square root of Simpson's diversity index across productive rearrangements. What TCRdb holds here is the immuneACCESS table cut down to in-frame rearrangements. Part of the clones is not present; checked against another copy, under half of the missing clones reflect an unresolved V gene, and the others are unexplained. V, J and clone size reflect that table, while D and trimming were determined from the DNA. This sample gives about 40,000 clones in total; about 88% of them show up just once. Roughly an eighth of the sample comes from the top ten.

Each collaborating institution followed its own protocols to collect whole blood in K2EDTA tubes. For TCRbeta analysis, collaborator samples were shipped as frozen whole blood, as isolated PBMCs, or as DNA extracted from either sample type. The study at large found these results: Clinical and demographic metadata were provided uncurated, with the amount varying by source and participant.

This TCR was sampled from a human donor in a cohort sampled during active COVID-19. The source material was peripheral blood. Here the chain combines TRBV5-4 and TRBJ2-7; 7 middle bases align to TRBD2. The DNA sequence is TGTGCCAGCAGCCGGACAAAGACGGGGGGCTCCTACGAGCAGTACTTC. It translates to CASSRTKTGGSYEQYF.